This TCR beta chain was identified during a study of blood T cell repertoires in COVID-19. Study overall: Sites across the United States, Italy and Spain contributed samples from acute and convalescent COVID-19.

Study members were between about 18 and 100 years old and lived in 24 US regions. Generated by immunoSEQ multiplex PCR, the TCRdb table keeps only in-frame clones and is missing some. Among around 290,000 clones, around 90% were seen once, and the ten largest hold 1.7%. Germline loops: CDR1 SNHLY, CDR2 FYNNEI. With 4 bases clipped from V and 1 base from J, the junction kept 3 bases outside the gene matches. The CDR3 runs 14 residues. This rearrangement joins TRBV2 to TRBJ1-2; 7 nucleotides agree with TRBD1. This receptor was taken from a woman aged 40 to 50 who had recovered from COVID-19. Material: PBMCs or T cells enriched from blood (not recorded which). CDR3 in amino acids: CASSGAGGNYGYTF. For the CDR3, the DNA is TGTGCCAGCAGTGGGGCAGGGGGTAACTATGGCTACACCTTC.